This is a list of T cell receptor beta chains from one sample in a study of T cell repertoires in cytomegalovirus infection. Their recognized antigens are unknown. TCRdb re-called the reads through MiXCR, storing one row per CDR3 protein. This table has about 34,000 distinct CDR3 sequences, 52% appearing once. The input for sequencing was CD8+ T cells from cultured PBMCs, taken from culture after CMV antigen stimulation. Receptors originate from a human donor in good health (CMV status not recorded). Some clones in this sample may be carry-over from other donors' samples. Each CDR3 is given with its conserved first and last residue. The D gene is left open where the match is weak. Some rows mark clone size as missing; the rest say once, few, many or name a class of expanded clone.

CASSPGDDREMHTQYF | TGTGCCAGCAGCCCAGGTGACGACAGGGAAATGCATACGCAGTATTTT | once | TRBJ2-3 | TRBV5-4 | TRBD1
CASSHTGISGPRGFEQYF | TGTGCCAGTAGTCACACCGGGATTAGCGGACCCAGAGGATTCGAGCAGTACTTC | once | TRBJ2-7 | TRBV7-6 | -
CASSEQGAVGTEAFF | TGTGCCAGCAGTGAACAGGGGGCGGTCGGCACTGAAGCTTTCTTT | - | TRBJ1-1 | TRBV28 | TRBD1
CASTFSGSYGYTF | TGTGCCAGTACTTTTTCGGGCTCCTATGGCTACACCTTC | once | TRBJ1-2 | TRBV19 | -
CASSPTSGSQSSYNEQFF | TGTGCCAGCAGCCCGACTAGCGGGAGCCAGAGCTCCTACAATGAGCAGTTCTTC | - | TRBJ2-1 | TRBV6-6 | TRBD2
CSAVTSGRIVLEQYF | TGCAGTGCAGTGACTAGCGGGAGGATAGTGCTCGAGCAGTACTTC | many | TRBJ2-7 | TRBV20-1 | TRBD2
CASSLIGQGSYGYTF | TGTGCCAGCAGTTTGATCGGACAGGGCAGCTATGGCTACACCTTC | - | TRBJ1-2 | TRBV28 | TRBD1
CASSSGLRYGYTF | TGTGCCAGCAGCTCCGGGCTCCGCTATGGCTACACCTTC | few | TRBJ1-2 | TRBV11-2 | -
CASSTPRQGGATQYF | TGTGCCAGCAGCACCCCGAGGCAGGGGGGAGCTACGCAGTATTTT | - | TRBJ2-3 | TRBV7-9 | -
CASSLSRSNEQFF | TGTGCCAGCAGCTTAAGCAGAAGCAATGAGCAGTTCTTC | - | TRBJ2-1 | TRBV7-2 | -
CASSRALATNEKLFF | TGTGCCAGCAGCCGCGCCCTTGCAACTAATGAAAAACTGTTTTTT | few | TRBJ1-4 | TRBV7-6 | -
CASSRRGVSTGELFF | TGTGCCAGCAGCCGGCGGGGGGTTTCCACCGGGGAGCTGTTTTTT | - | TRBJ2-2 | TRBV7-8 | TRBD2
CASSIDPADTQYF | TGTGCCAGTAGTATAGATCCGGCAGATACGCAGTATTTT | - | TRBJ2-3 | TRBV19 | -
CASSPRQGADEQFF | TGTGCCAGCAGTCCTCGACAGGGGGCCGACGAGCAGTTCTTC | few | TRBJ2-1 | TRBV12-3/TRBV12-4 | TRBD1
CASSPRGGGQSNYGYTF | TGTGCCAGCTCACCACGGGGTGGAGGCCAATCTAACTATGGCTACACCTTC | - | TRBJ1-2 | TRBV18 | -
CASSLNRQGNSPLHF | TGTGCCAGCAGCTTAAACCGGCAGGGGAATTCACCCCTCCACTTT | - | TRBJ1-6 | TRBV7-2 | -
CASSEQGANQPQHF | TGTGCCAGCAGTGAGCAGGGGGCTAATCAGCCCCAGCATTTT | - | TRBJ1-5 | TRBV12-3/TRBV12-4 | TRBD1
CASSFGGWVDTEAFF | TGTGCCAGCAGCTTCGGGGGGTGGGTTGACACTGAAGCTTTCTTT | - | TRBJ1-1 | TRBV7-9 | -
CASSGSGTADEKLFF | TGTGCCAGCAGTGGATCCGGGACAGCGGATGAAAAACTGTTTTTT | - | TRBJ1-4 | TRBV12-3/TRBV12-4 | TRBD1
CASSQARGHPEAFF | TGCGCCAGCAGCCAGGCCAGGGGGCACCCTGAAGCTTTCTTT | - | TRBJ1-1 | TRBV4-1 | TRBD1
CASNRGILNTEAFF | TGTGCCAGCAATAGAGGAATCCTGAACACTGAAGCTTTCTTT | - | TRBJ1-1 | TRBV2 | -
CASSLGEVGWNGYTF | TGTGCCAGCAGCTTAGGAGAGGTGGGGTGGAATGGCTACACCTTC | - | TRBJ1-2 | TRBV7-6 | -
CASSMTGGVGYNEQFF | TGTGCCAGCAGCATGACTGGAGGTGTAGGGTACAATGAGCAGTTCTTC | once | TRBJ2-1 | TRBV12-3/TRBV12-4 | -